These 22 T cell receptor beta chains were sequenced from one sample in a study of beta chain features in type 1 diabetes. Study outcomes and limitations: In all four CD4+ subsets, TCRB CDR3 length was significantly, moderately reduced in type 1 diabetes.

Expressed TCRB transcripts were sequenced because the isolated RNA had all been reverse transcribed beforehand. Here immunoSEQ multiplex PCR was the method, and the copy in TCRdb shows in-frame clones only, minus some. The table has 300,000 to 400,000 clones, over 8.5% seen once. Antigen specificity for these receptors is unknown. Sequenced sample: central memory CD4+ T cells from blood. The origin of the receptors is a man aged 25-40 years with type 1 diabetes.

V and J are TRBV28 and TRBJ2-2; TRBD1 is a possible D gene (6 bases). Germline V CDR1 and CDR2: MDHEN, SYDVKM. CDR3 length: 12 residues. With 11 bases removed from V and 1 base from J, the gap between germline ends came to 8 bases. The DNA for the CDR3 is TGTGCCGCACAGGGGAACACCGGGGAGCTGTTTTTT. Its protein is CAAQGNTGELFF.

In its sample, this clone was seen a few times. This rearrangement joins TRBV27 to TRBJ2-2, with D possibly TRBD2 on 6 matching bases. The germline CDR1 and CDR2 sequences are MNHEY and SMNVEV (reference sequence). This CDR3 has 15 amino acids. The germline V and J ends were trimmed by 3 bases and 2 bases, with 10 bases remaining between them. CDR3 bases: TGTGCCAGCAGTTTGGAGGGGATAAACACCGGGGAGCTGTTTTTT. This encodes CASSLEGINTGELFF.

This clone was recorded at least ten times. The chain joins TRBV10-3 to TRBJ2-5; D gene uncertain. With 0 bases removed from V and 2 bases from J, the gap between germline ends came to 10 bases. The germline CDR1 and CDR2 sequences are ENHRY and SYGVKD. CDR3 length equals 15 residues. CDR3 sequence: CAISESVLQQETQYF. CDR3 sequence (DNA): TGTGCCATCAGTGAGTCAGTGCTACAGCAAGAGACCCAGTACTTC.

V and J are TRBV28 and TRBJ1-2; TRBD1 matches at 7 bases. V lost 6 bases to trimming and J lost 4 bases; unmatched junction nucleotides: 8. Germline V gives CDR1 MDHEN, CDR2 SYDVKM. The CDR3 is 14 amino acids. This CDR3 reads CASRPPGQFYGYTF. CDR3 in DNA: TGTGCCAGCAGACCCCCGGGACAGTTCTATGGCTACACCTTC.

This clone was observed a few times. This same CDR3 is encoded by further DNA sequences in the sample. The rearrangement uses TRBV27 and TRBJ2-5; possibly TRBD1 for D (6 bases). CDR1 is MNHEY and CDR2 is SMNVEV in the germline V gene (reference sequence). V lost 2 bases and J 2 bases, leaving 9 bases between the germline ends. CDR3 length equals 14 residues. CDR3 sequence reads: CASSLQGIQETQYF. The CDR3 bases are TGTGCCAGCAGTTTACAGGGGATACAAGAGACCCAGTACTTC.

This clone has only a few counts. The chain carries TRBV6-6 and TRBJ1-1; D might be TRBD1 (5 bases). Germline CDR1 MNHNY, CDR2 SVGAGI (reference sequence). The CDR3 is made up of 15 amino acids. The V end lost 7 bases, the J end lost 5 bases, and 20 bases lay between the germline ends. The CDR3 sequence is CASTLLQGSGTEAFF. CDR3 DNA sequence: TGTGCCAGCACCTTACTACAAGGATCAGGGACTGAAGCTTTCTTT.

The chain has TRBV19 and TRBJ2-7; D gene unclear. The CDR3 is made up of 13 amino acids. Germline values: CDR1 LNHDA, CDR2 SQIVND (reference sequence). V was shortened by 4 bases and J by 3 bases, with 10 bases between the two germline ends. The chain's CDR3 is CASSRSYVYEQYF. The CDR3, as DNA: TGTGCCAGTAGTAGGTCATATGTCTACGAGCAGTACTTC.

The chain uses TRBV27 and TRBJ2-2; 9 nucleotides line up with TRBD2. The CDR3 runs to 16 residues. CDR1 MNHEY and CDR2 SMNVEV come from the germline V gene (reference sequence). V was clipped by 2 bases and J by 5 bases; unmatched bases: 6. CDR3 DNA: TGTGCCAGCAGTTTAGCGCGGGAGGGCCGTACCGGGGAGCTGTTTTTT. The encoded protein is CASSLAREGRTGELFF.

The chain is built from TRBV5-6 and TRBJ1-2; D gene unclear. This CDR3 is 13 amino acids long. CDR1 and CDR2 from the germline V gene are SGHDT and YYEEEE. The V end was cut by 4 bases, the J end by 3 bases, with 10 bases between. CDR3 in amino acids: CASSPSRDYGYTF. The CDR3 nucleotides read TGTGCCAGCAGCCCATCCCGGGACTATGGCTACACCTTC. The variable domain in full, with the rest retrieved from reference TRBV5-6 and TRBJ1-2, is DAGVTQSPTHLIKTRGQQVTLRCSPKSGHDTVSWYQQALGQGPQFIFQYYEEEERQRGNFPDRFSGHQFPNYSSELNVNALLLGDSALYLCASSPSRDYGYTFGSGTRLTVV.

This clone has ten or more counts. The chain combines TRBV10-3 with TRBJ1-4; D is possibly TRBD1 (6 bases). CDR3 length equals 15 residues. Germline assignment: CDR1 ENHRY and CDR2 SYGVKD. Trimming took off 0 bases at V and 4 bases at J, with 9 bases between the two ends. The CDR3 DNA is TGTGCCATCAGTGAGTCTACAGGGATTAATGAAAAACTGTTTTTT. It encodes CAISESTGINEKLFF.

This clone was observed a few times. The V and J genes are TRBV5-4 and TRBJ2-6; D unclear. This CDR3 has 14 amino acids. Germline V gene sequence: CDR1 SGHNT, CDR2 YYREEE (reference sequence). Trimming stripped 0 bases from V and 4 bases from J, with 5 bases between. CDR3 sequence reads: CASSLEQGANVLTF. The CDR3, as DNA: TGTGCCAGCAGCTTGGAACAGGGGGCCAACGTCCTGACTTTC.

This chain connects TRBV30 to TRBJ2-7, with TRBD1 as a possible D gene (6 bases). The germline V gene has CDR1 GTSNPN and CDR2 SVGIG (reference sequence). Trimming removed 0 bases at V and 5 bases at J, with 14 bases between. The CDR3 length is 14 residues. The CDR3 nucleotides read TGTGCCTGGAGTGTATTAGCAGGGGCTAACGAGCAGTACTTC. Its translation is CAWSVLAGANEQYF.

V usage is TRBV6-6 and J usage is TRBJ2-3; no firm D call. Trimming pared 6 bases from V and 0 bases from J, leaving 10 bases between. Germline V gene sequence: CDR1 MNHNY, CDR2 SVGAGI (reference sequence). The length of the CDR3 is 14 residues. CDR3 nucleotides: TGTGCCAGCAGACGTGACTGGAGCACAGATACGCAGTATTTT. Protein sequence: CASRRDWSTDTQYF.

The chain combines TRBV29-1 with TRBJ1-5, with D unclear. Trimming took 6 bases from V and 0 from J, leaving 12 bases between them. From germline, CDR1 is SQVTM and CDR2 ANQGSEA. The CDR3 extends over 14 amino acids. CDR3 nucleotide sequence: TGCAGCGTCTTGGAGTTGGGTAGCAATCAGCCCCAGCATTTT. Its protein is CSVLELGSNQPQHF.

This sequence joins TRBV10-3 and TRBJ2-1; possibly TRBD2 for D (10 bases). The V end lost 0 bases, the J end lost 12 bases, and 24 bases lay between the germline ends. There are 17 residues in the CDR3. Germline V lookup: CDR1 ENHRY, CDR2 SYGVKD. Here the CDR3 reads CAISESTGTGTSVGQFF. The CDR3 DNA reads as TGTGCCATCAGTGAGTCGACGGGGACAGGGACTAGCGTCGGGCAGTTCTTC.

The J gene is TRBJ1-2, the V gene TRBV5-1; the D is unclear. The germline CDR1 and CDR2 sequences are SGHRS and YFSETQ. Trimming took 5 bases from V and 2 from J, leaving 22 bases between them. This CDR3 region has 17 residues. The CDR3 spells CASRFSLVPGGNYGYTF. CDR3 DNA: TGCGCCAGCAGATTCTCTTTGGTTCCGGGTGGCAACTATGGCTACACCTTC.

There are a few counts of this clone. The genes are TRBV18 and TRBJ2-3, with 10 bases fitting TRBD1. The CDR3 runs 16 residues. Losses at the gene ends were 4 bases for V and 4 bases for J; bases not matched to a gene: 8. Germline lookup yields CDR1 KGHSH and CDR2 LQKENI. CDR3 nucleotides: TGTGCCAGCTCACTAACTTGGGACAGGGGCCCAGATACGCAGTATTTT. Its translation is CASSLTWDRGPDTQYF.

This clone was seen many times. The rearrangement joins TRBV5-1 to TRBJ2-6; D is unclear. V was trimmed by 5 bases and J by 0 bases, leaving 9 bases between them. Germline lookup yields CDR1 SGHRS and CDR2 YFSETQ. The CDR3 runs to 15 residues. The DNA for the CDR3 is TGCGCCAGCAGGAACCAGCACTCTGGGGCCAACGTCCTGACTTTC. As protein: CASRNQHSGANVLTF.

The chain couples TRBV2 to TRBJ2-7; TRBD2 aligns across 12 bases. The V segment lost 5 bases and the J segment 9 bases; nucleotides outside the gene matches: 8. Germline V gene lookup returns CDR1 SNHLY and CDR2 FYNNEI. This CDR3 region has 14 residues. This chain's CDR3 is CASSPGLAGIRQYF. The CDR3 nucleotides are TGTGCCAGCAGTCCCGGACTAGCGGGAATACGGCAGTACTTC.

The chain combines TRBV5-1 with TRBJ2-1, with no clear D. The CDR3 sequence is 11 residues long. Germline-derived CDR1 and CDR2 are SGHRS and YFSETQ. V gave up 4 bases and J gave up 7 bases, with 6 bases separating them. The CDR3 sequence is CASSIRNEQFF. CDR3 DNA sequence: TGCGCCAGCAGCATCAGGAATGAGCAGTTCTTC. Using reference TRBV5-1 and TRBJ2-1 for the parts outside the CDR3, the full variable domain is KAGVTQTPRYLIKTRGQQVTLSCSPISGHRSVSWYQQTPGQGLQFLFEYFSETQRNKGNFPGRFSGRQFSNSRSEMNVSTLELGDSALYLCASSIRNEQFFGPGTRLTVL.

This clone was detected ten times or more. At one boundary the junction diverges from the germline segment, which might be a read error. The rearrangement uses TRBV5-6 and TRBJ2-7; TRBD2 aligns across 7 bases. The CDR3 runs 15 residues. The V gene's germline CDR1 is SGHDT and CDR2 YYEEEE. The CDR3 here is CASSLDNREVNYRSF. The CDR3 DNA reads TGTGCCAGCAGCTTGGATAACCGGGAGGTCAACTACCGTTCTTTC.

This clone was counted between two and nine times. The chain combines TRBV5-5 with TRBJ2-1; TRBD2 aligns across 7 bases. With 2 bases clipped from V and 2 bases from J, the junction kept 7 bases outside the gene matches. Germline V gene sequence: CDR1 SGHKS, CDR2 YYEKEE (reference sequence). The CDR3 loop spans 16 amino acids. CDR3 sequence (DNA): TGTGCCAGCAGCTTAGCCGGGAGGAGTGCCTACAATGAGCAGTTCTTC. Amino acid sequence: CASSLAGRSAYNEQFF.